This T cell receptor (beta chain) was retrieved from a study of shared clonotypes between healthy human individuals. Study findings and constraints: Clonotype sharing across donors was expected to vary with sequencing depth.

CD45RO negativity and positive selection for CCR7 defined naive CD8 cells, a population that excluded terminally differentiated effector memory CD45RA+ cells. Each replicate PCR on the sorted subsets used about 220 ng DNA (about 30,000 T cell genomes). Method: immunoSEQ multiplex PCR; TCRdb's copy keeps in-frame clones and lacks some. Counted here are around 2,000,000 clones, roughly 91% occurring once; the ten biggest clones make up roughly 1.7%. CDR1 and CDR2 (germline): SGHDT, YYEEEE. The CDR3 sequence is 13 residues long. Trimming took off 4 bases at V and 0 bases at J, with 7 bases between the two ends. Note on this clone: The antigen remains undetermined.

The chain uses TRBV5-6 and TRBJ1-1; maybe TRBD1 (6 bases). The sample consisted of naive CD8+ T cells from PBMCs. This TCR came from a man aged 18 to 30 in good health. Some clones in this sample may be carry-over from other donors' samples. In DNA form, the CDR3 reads TGTGCCAGCAGCGAGGGGGTGAACACTGAAGCTTTCTTT. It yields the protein CASSEGVNTEAFF.